The rows below give T cell receptor beta chains drawn from one sample of a study of T cells in Graves' hyperthyroidism and ophthalmopathy. TCRdb itself ran the multiplex PCR reads through MiXCR, one entry per CDR3 protein. The sample contains 750,000 to 950,000 distinct CDR3 sequences, roughly 40% of which appear only once. Source material: blood. Receptor source: a young man with Graves' hyperthyroidism. CDR3s include the opening cysteine and the closing phenylalanine or tryptophan. D genes are given only for firm matches. Not every row has a clone size; where given, it reads once, few, many or a size class.

d_call j_call clone_size v_call cdr3_nt cdr3_aa
. TRBJ1-1 many TRBV10-3 TGTGCCATCAGCGGGGTGTGGGACACTGAAGCTTTCTTT CAISGVWDTEAFF
TRBD1 TRBJ1-5 . TRBV6-1 TGTGCCAGCAGCCCTGGGGACAGGGATAGCTACGAGCATTTT CASSPGDRDSYEHF
. TRBJ1-6 many TRBV5-1 TGTGCCAGCAGCTTAGAAGGGAGCTCCTATAATTCACCCCTCCACTTT CASSLEGSSYNSPLHF
. TRBJ1-5 many TRBV2 TGTGCCAGCAAGGGCAGGGTTAGTGATCAGCCCCAGCATTTT CASKGRVSDQPQHF
TRBD1 TRBJ2-5 many TRBV7-9 TGTGCCAGCGGGACAGGGGGTACGCGGGAGACCCAGTACTTC CASGTGGTRETQYF
. TRBJ1-1 many TRBV19 TGTGCCAGCAGCATCGACAGATTGAACACTGAAGCTTTCTTT CASSIDRLNTEAFF
. TRBJ2-5 . TRBV29-1 TGCAGCGTTGATGCCGGGGGGCCCAAAGAGACCCAGTACTTC CSVDAGGPKETQYF
. TRBJ1-2 . TRBV7-9 TGCGCCAGCAGACCCGAAGGACGGCCTTATGGCTACACCTTC CASRPEGRPYGYTF
. TRBJ1-2 . TRBV12-3/TRBV12-4 TGTGCCAGCAGTTTAGGGACCAGGGAGTATGGCTACACCTTC CASSLGTREYGYTF
. TRBJ1-5 few TRBV27 TGTGCCAGCAGTTTATGGGGGGGAGGCAATCAGCCCCAGCATTTT CASSLWGGGNQPQHF
. TRBJ1-1 . TRBV29-1 TGCAGCTTAGCAGTACAGCCGACGAGCACTGAAGCTTTCTTT CSLAVQPTSTEAFF
. TRBJ2-7 . TRBV7-9 TGTGCCAGCAGCCCCCACGGGAGTGGGTACAATGAGCAGTACTTC CASSPHGSGYNEQYF
. TRBJ2-5 . TRBV25-1 TGTGCCAGCAGTGAGTATGGAAGCGGGCACCAAGAGACCCAGTACTTC CASSEYGSGHQETQYF
. TRBJ2-5 . TRBV9 TGTGCCAGCAGCGTAAGTGGGGGCCACCAAGAGACCCAGTACTTC CASSVSGGHQETQYF
TRBD1 TRBJ1-5 . TRBV20-1 TGCAGTGCTAGAGATGTTCGTTCGGACAGGGGCAATCAGCCCCAGCATTTT CSARDVRSDRGNQPQHF
. TRBJ1-2 few TRBV7-8 TGTGCCAGCAGCCCTCTGGGTGGACACCCGGACTATGGCTACACCTTC CASSPLGGHPDYGYTF
. TRBJ2-7 few TRBV7-8 TGTGCCAGCAGCTGGACGGACCCCTCCTACGAGCAGTACTTC CASSWTDPSYEQYF
TRBD1 TRBJ2-5 many TRBV7-2 TGTGCCAGCAGTTACGACAGGGGGCTGGGTGAGACCCAGTACTTC CASSYDRGLGETQYF
. TRBJ1-1 . TRBV7-9 TGTGCCAGCAGCTTAAGCGGGGACATTGAAGCTTTCTTT CASSLSGDIEAFF
TRBD1 TRBJ1-5 . TRBV5-1 TGCGCCAGCAAAGCAGGGGGCGTCCCCAATCAGCCCCAGCATTTT CASKAGGVPNQPQHF
. TRBJ1-2 . TRBV7-6 TGTGCCAGCAGTTCCGGGACCAGGCATGGCTACACCTTC CASSSGTRHGYTF
. TRBJ1-1 . TRBV5-1 TGCGCCAGCAGTGGGGAGTCCACTGAAGCTTTCTTT CASSGESTEAFF
. TRBJ2-1 . TRBV2 TGTGCCAGCAGTGTGTGGGATCGGGATGAGCAGTTCTTC CASSVWDRDEQFF
TRBD1 TRBJ2-5 many TRBV29-1 TGCAGCGCTAAGGGGGCTGGAGGAGAGACCCAGTACTTC CSAKGAGGETQYF
TRBD1 TRBJ1-2 many TRBV19 TGTGCCAGTAGGGAACAGGGGGCGCGTCACTATGGCTACACCTTC CASREQGARHYGYTF
. TRBJ1-1 many TRBV24-1 TGTGCCACCAGTCACGAGAACACTGAAGCTTTCTTT CATSHENTEAFF
TRBD2 TRBJ2-7 . TRBV7-3 TGTGCCAGCAGCTCTAACATATACGCGGCTAGCGGGAGGAGGGCGCAGTACTTC CASSSNIYAASGRRAQYF
. TRBJ1-1 . TRBV15 TGTGCCACCAGCAGCCCCGGAAGGAACACTGAAGCTTTCTTT CATSSPGRNTEAFF
. TRBJ1-1 . TRBV12-3/TRBV12-4 TGTGCCAGCAGTTCGGGCATGGAAGCTTTCTTT CASSSGMEAFF
. TRBJ2-7 . TRBV7-3 TGTGCCAGCAGCTTGACAGCAGCTGGCTCCTACGAGCAGTACTTC CASSLTAAGSYEQYF
. TRBJ2-2 . TRBV5-6 TGTGCCAGCAGCCCTTGGTGGGACACCGGGGAGCTGTTTTTT CASSPWWDTGELFF
. TRBJ2-7 few TRBV5-1 TGCGCCAGCAGCTTCACGGACAGATCCTACGAGCAGTACTTC CASSFTDRSYEQYF
. TRBJ2-7 . TRBV2 TGTGCCAGCAGACCGATCCGGGACAACCCTTCCTACGAGCAGTACTTC CASRPIRDNPSYEQYF
. TRBJ2-5 many TRBV7-3 TGTGCCAGCAGCCCTGCAGGGGGGGGAGAGACCCAGTACTTC CASSPAGGGETQYF
TRBD1 TRBJ2-5 few TRBV5-5 TGTGCCAGCAGCCTAGGACAGGTACGAGAGACCCAGTACTTC CASSLGQVRETQYF
. TRBJ1-2 many TRBV14 TGTGCCTCCTCGACAGGCGGATACTATGGCTACACCTTC CASSTGGYYGYTF
. TRBJ1-2 . TRBV2 TGTGCCAGCAGCCCTCCGGGGGCTAATGTCTATGGCTACACCTTC CASSPPGANVYGYTF
TRBD1 TRBJ2-5 . TRBV7-9 TGTGCCAGCAGCCTACAGGGGGCTTCTCAAGAGACCCAGTACTTC CASSLQGASQETQYF
TRBD1 TRBJ1-2 many TRBV19 TGTGCCAGTAGTATCGGGACAGGGCTCTATGGCTACACCTTC CASSIGTGLYGYTF
. TRBJ2-7 . TRBV19 TGTGCCAGTAGTGGAGGTGGCAGGGGGGCCTACGAGCAGTACTTC CASSGGGRGAYEQYF
. TRBJ1-6 many TRBV2 TGTGCCGGCGCCCGCCAGTCTTATAATTCACCCCTCCACTTT CAGARQSYNSPLHF
TRBD2 TRBJ2-5 few TRBV12-3/TRBV12-4 TGTGCCAGCAGTTTAACCCAATACGGGGGGGAGACCCAGTACTTC CASSLTQYGGETQYF
. TRBJ2-7 many TRBV4-1 TGCGCCAGCAGCCAAGGAGTTGGCTACGAGCAGTACTTC CASSQGVGYEQYF
TRBD1 TRBJ2-7 many TRBV29-1 TGCAGCGCCGAAGGCGGGACAGGGGGTAAAGGCGAGCAGTACTTC CSAEGGTGGKGEQYF
. TRBJ1-6 . TRBV7-8 TGTGCCAGCCCCTACGAGGGGACCAGGGATTCACCCCTCCACTTT CASPYEGTRDSPLHF
TRBD1 TRBJ2-5 . TRBV2 TGTGCCAGCAGTGCCCTGGGACAGGGGAGGGAGACCCAGTACTTC CASSALGQGRETQYF
. TRBJ1-1 many TRBV2 TGTGCCAGCAGTGAGGAGGGGACCACTGAAGCTTTCTTT CASSEEGTTEAFF
TRBD1 TRBJ2-7 many TRBV12-3/TRBV12-4 TGTGCCAGCAGAACGGGACAGGGCAGCTACGAGCAGTACTTC CASRTGQGSYEQYF
. TRBJ1-6 . TRBV6-4 TGTGCCAGCAGTGCTAGAGATCGAAATTCACCCCTCCACTTT CASSARDRNSPLHF
. TRBJ1-6 once TRBV6-1 TGTGCCAGCAGTGATGACTCCTATAATTCACCCCTCCACTTT CASSDDSYNSPLHF
. TRBJ1-2 few TRBV5-4 TGTGCCAGCAGCTTGGGCGCTTCGGGGTATGGCTACACCTTC CASSLGASGYGYTF
. TRBJ2-2 . TRBV7-9 TGTGCCAGCAGCCAAGCCTGGACCGGGGAGCTGTTTTTT CASSQAWTGELFF
. TRBJ1-2 . TRBV29-1 TGCAGCGCCAGGGTCGGGGCCTATGGCTACACCTTC CSARVGAYGYTF
. TRBJ2-7 . TRBV5-1 TGCGCCAGCAGCTTGGCCTACAGGGCCCAGTATAAAGAGCAGTACTTC CASSLAYRAQYKEQYF
TRBD1 TRBJ1-1 few TRBV10-3 TGTGCCAGCAGGGAAAGGACAGGGGGCACTGAAGCTTTCTTT CASRERTGGTEAFF
TRBD2 TRBJ2-1 once TRBV11-2 TGTGCCAGCAGCTTCGAGGGACTAGCGGGGAACAATGAGCAGTTCTTC CASSFEGLAGNNEQFF